The 11 T cell receptor beta chains below come from one sample, sequenced in a study of regulatory T cells in long-lasting Graves disease. Construction of the TCR beta libraries employed iRepertoire HTBI primers in conjunction with Arm-PCR of CDR3 regions. TCRdb used MiXCR to reprocess the multiplex PCR reads, holding one entry per CDR3 protein. The sample has fewer than 400,000 distinct CDR3 sequences; 15% to 20% are singletons. Time point indicated: newly diagnosed GD, antithyroid drugs for less than 3 months. Extracted PBMC RNA gave rise to the TCR library. Sequenced material: peripheral blood mononuclear cells (PBMCs), taken at new diagnosis, from a patient treated with antithyroid drugs. All receptors derive from a female donor with Graves disease.

The table lists this clonotype with a few counts. The V gene is TRBV6-5, the J gene TRBJ1-5; D unclear. Germline CDR1 reads MNHEY; CDR2 reads SVGAGI. The CDR3 extends over 20 amino acids. V lost 2 bases, J lost 0 bases, and 23 bases lay in between. CDR3 amino acids: CASSYPRSAPLIRSNQPQHF. CDR3 bases: TGTGCCAGCAGTTACCCACGTTCGGCTCCATTAATCCGTAGCAATCAGCCCCAGCATTTT.

The table lists this clonotype with a few counts. The rearrangement uses TRBV11-3 and TRBJ2-7, with D unclear. CDR1 SGHNT and CDR2 YENEEA come from the germline V gene. V lost 6 bases and J lost 0, with 12 bases in between. This CDR3 comprises 14 residues. CDR3 amino acids: CASRLQESSYEQYF. The CDR3 DNA reads as TGTGCCAGCAGATTACAAGAAAGCTCCTACGAGCAGTACTTC.

This clonotype has at least ten counts. CDR3 in amino acids: CASSLALWNSPLHF. The CDR3 DNA follows: TGTGCCAGCAGTTTGGCCCTCTGGAATTCACCCCTCCACTTT. The chain recombines TRBV28 with TRBJ1-6; D remains unclear. The CDR3 consists of 14 residues. V dropped 3 bases and J dropped 7 bases, with 10 bases sitting between them. Germline loops: CDR1 MDHEN, CDR2 SYDVKM.

This clonotype came up a few times. The chain carries TRBV4-2 and TRBJ2-7, with TRBD2 matching 10 bases. Trimming removed 4 bases from V and 4 bases from J; junction bases left unmatched: 7. Germline V gene sequence: CDR1 LGHNA, CDR2 YNFKEQ. The CDR3 spans 15 residues. CDR3 region: CASSPSLAGGYEQYF. CDR3 sequence (DNA): TGTGCCAGCAGCCCCTCTTTAGCGGGAGGTTACGAGCAGTACTTC.

The sample holds many counts of this clonotype. The chain has TRBV2 and TRBJ2-7; perhaps TRBD1 as D (6 bases). Trimming cost V 5 bases and J 0 bases, with 11 bases left between them. The V gene's germline CDR1 is SNHLY and CDR2 FYNNEI. The CDR3 contains 14 residues. CDR3 residues: CASSRYRDSYEQYF. CDR3 nucleotide sequence: TGTGCCAGCAGTAGATACAGGGACTCCTACGAGCAGTACTTC.

The chain couples TRBV27 to TRBJ2-3; 8 nucleotides align to TRBD1. The CDR3 runs to 15 residues. Trimming cost V 6 bases and J 1 base; bases outside gene matches: 6. Germline V CDR1 and CDR2: MNHEY, SMNVEV (reference sequence). The CDR3 DNA sequence: TGTGCCAGCAGGAGGGGACAGGCGCGCACAGATACGCAGTATTTT. It is translated as CASRRGQARTDTQYF.

This clonotype was counted ten times or more. The chain employs TRBV2 and TRBJ2-3; 9 nucleotides align to TRBD1. V shed 3 bases, J shed 4 bases, and the junction held 5 bases outside the gene matches. This CDR3 spans 15 amino acids. The germline V gene encodes CDR1 SNHLY and CDR2 FYNNEI. In DNA, the CDR3 is TGTGCCAGCAGTGATGTGGGACAGGGAGCAGATACGCAGTATTTT. Protein sequence: CASSDVGQGADTQYF.

This clonotype was detected many times. CDR3 bases: TGTGCCAGCAGGGCCGGGGGAAGCCTGAACTCTGGAAACACCATATATTTT. The encoded protein is CASRAGGSLNSGNTIYF. The chain carries TRBV7-2 and TRBJ1-3; the D gene is possibly TRBD1 (5 bases). This CDR3 spans 17 amino acids. V lost 6 bases and J lost 0, with 18 bases in between. Germline V gene sequence: CDR1 SGHTA, CDR2 FQGNSA.

V gene TRBV6-5 combines with J gene TRBJ1-2; D remains ambiguous. Germline lookup yields CDR1 MNHEY and CDR2 SVGAGI. The V and J ends lost 4 bases and 7 bases respectively, with 10 bases between them. This CDR3 is built from 12 residues. The CDR3 bases are TGTGCCAGCAGTTTAAAGTTAGGTGGCTACACCTTC. It encodes CASSLKLGGYTF.

This clonotype came up many times. The chain combines TRBV20-1 with TRBJ2-1; D tentatively reads TRBD1 or TRBD2 (6 bases each). Germline CDR1 is DFQATT and CDR2 is SNEGSKA (reference sequence). The CDR3 is made up of 12 amino acids. V was pared by 3 bases and J by 13 bases, with 16 bases between. The chain's CDR3 is CSASSGAGGQFF. The CDR3 DNA follows: TGCAGTGCTAGCTCGGGGGCCGGAGGTCAGTTCTTC.

This clonotype was found once. With a far larger clone one base away, a read error is the likely cause. The rearrangement uses TRBV7-2 and TRBJ2-1, with TRBD2 identical over 8 bases. Germline CDR1 reads SGHTA; CDR2 reads FQGNSA. J gave up 10 bases and V 2 bases, and 7 bases lay outside the gene matches. This CDR3 is built from 14 residues. CDR3 region: CASSLQAGANEQFF. The CDR3, as DNA: TGTGCCAGCAGCTTACAAGCGGGAGCGAACGAGCAGTTCTTC. Using reference TRBV7-2 and TRBJ2-1 for the parts outside the CDR3, the full variable domain is GAGVSQSPSNKVTEKGKDVELRCDPISGHTALYWYRQSLGQGLEFLIYFQGNSAPDKSGLPSDRFSAERTGGSVSTLTIQRTQQEDSAVYLCASSLQAGANEQFFGPGTRLTVL.